This T cell receptor (beta chain) was retrieved from a study of identical twins. Each CDR3 protein is one row after TCRdb ran MiXCR on the 5' RACE reads. In the table there are approximately 500,000 distinct CDR3 sequences, roughly 24% of which are singletons. The CDR3 is 11 residues long. Germline V gene lookup returns CDR1 GTSNPN and CDR2 SVGIG (reference sequence). V lost 2 bases to trimming and J lost 12 bases, with 11 bases between them. This sample also belongs to another study, concerning T cells expressing NK-cell markers.

Sample: CD4+ T cells sorted from blood. This chain links TRBV30 with TRBJ2-1; D not certain. This TCR was sampled from a woman between 18 and 29 years old in good health. In DNA form, the CDR3 reads TGTGCCTGGAGTACGGGTGTCTGGCAGTTCTTC. This codes for CAWSTGVWQFF.